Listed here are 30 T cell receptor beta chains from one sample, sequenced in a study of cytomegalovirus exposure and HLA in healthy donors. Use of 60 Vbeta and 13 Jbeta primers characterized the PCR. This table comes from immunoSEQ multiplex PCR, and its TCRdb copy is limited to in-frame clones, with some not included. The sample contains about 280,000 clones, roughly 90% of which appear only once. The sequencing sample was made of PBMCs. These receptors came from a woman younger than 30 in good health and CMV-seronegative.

The CDR3 is CASSEVEGAGVDYEQYF. CDR3 nucleotide sequence: TGTGCCAGCAGTGAGGTTGAGGGAGCGGGGGTTGATTACGAGCAGTACTTC. The V and J genes are TRBV6-1 and TRBJ2-7; 8 bases fit TRBD2. Per the germline V gene, CDR1 is MNHNS and CDR2 is SASEGT. The CDR3 runs to 17 residues. With V trimmed by 3 bases and J by 4 bases, 14 bases remained unmatched.

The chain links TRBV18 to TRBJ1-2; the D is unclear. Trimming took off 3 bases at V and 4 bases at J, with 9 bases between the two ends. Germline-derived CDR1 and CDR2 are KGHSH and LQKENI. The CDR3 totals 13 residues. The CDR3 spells CASSPWQFYGYTF. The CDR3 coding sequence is TGTGCCAGCTCACCGTGGCAGTTCTATGGCTACACCTTC.

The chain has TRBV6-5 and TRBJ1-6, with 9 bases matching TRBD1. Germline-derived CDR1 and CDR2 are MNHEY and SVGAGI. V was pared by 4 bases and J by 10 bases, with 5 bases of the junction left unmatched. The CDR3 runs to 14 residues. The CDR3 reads CASSWDRVRSPLHF. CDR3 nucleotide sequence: TGTGCCAGCAGTTGGGACAGGGTACGATCACCCCTCCACTTT.

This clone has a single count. The DNA for the CDR3 is TGTGCCAGCTCACCAGTTTTTAGGGGCACGAACACTGAAGCTTTCTTT. Protein sequence: CASSPVFRGTNTEAFF. This chain uses TRBV18 with TRBJ1-1; maybe TRBD1 (5 bases). Between the trimmed V and J ends, which lost 2 bases and 1 base, there was a span of 14 bases. The length of the CDR3 is 16 residues. Germline assignment: CDR1 KGHSH and CDR2 LQKENI.

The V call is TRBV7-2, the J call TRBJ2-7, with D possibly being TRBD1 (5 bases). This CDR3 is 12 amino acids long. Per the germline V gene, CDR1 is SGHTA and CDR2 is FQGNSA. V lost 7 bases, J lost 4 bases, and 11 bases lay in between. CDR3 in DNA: TGTGCCAGCACCCTAGGGGTTTACGAGCAGTACTTC. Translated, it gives CASTLGVYEQYF.

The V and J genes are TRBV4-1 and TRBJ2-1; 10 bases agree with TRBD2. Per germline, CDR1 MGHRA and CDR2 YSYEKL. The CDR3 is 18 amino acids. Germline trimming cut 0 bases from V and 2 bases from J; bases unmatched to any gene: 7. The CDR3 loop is CASSQDQEAGGPYNEQFF. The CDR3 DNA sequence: TGCGCCAGCAGCCAAGATCAAGAAGCGGGGGGGCCCTACAATGAGCAGTTCTTC.

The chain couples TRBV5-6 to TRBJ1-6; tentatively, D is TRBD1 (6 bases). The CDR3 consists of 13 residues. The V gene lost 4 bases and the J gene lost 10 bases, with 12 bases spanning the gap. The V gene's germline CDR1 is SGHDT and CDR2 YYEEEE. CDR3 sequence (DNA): TGTGCCAGCAGCCCTTACAGGGACTCACCCCTCCACTTT. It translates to CASSPYRDSPLHF.

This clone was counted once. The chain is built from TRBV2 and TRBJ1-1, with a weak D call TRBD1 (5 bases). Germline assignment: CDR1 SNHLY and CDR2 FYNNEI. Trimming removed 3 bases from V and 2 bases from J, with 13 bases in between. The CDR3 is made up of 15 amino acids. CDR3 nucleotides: TGTGCCAGCAGTGAGTTGGGGGGGGGAAACACTGAAGCTTTCTTT. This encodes CASSELGGGNTEAFF.

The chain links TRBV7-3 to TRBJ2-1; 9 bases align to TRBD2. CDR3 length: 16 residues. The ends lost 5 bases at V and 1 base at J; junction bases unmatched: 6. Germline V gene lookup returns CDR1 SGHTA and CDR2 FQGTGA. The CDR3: CASSLAGGVSYNEQFF. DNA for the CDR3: TGTGCCAGCAGCCTCGCGGGGGGGGTGTCCTACAATGAGCAGTTCTTC.

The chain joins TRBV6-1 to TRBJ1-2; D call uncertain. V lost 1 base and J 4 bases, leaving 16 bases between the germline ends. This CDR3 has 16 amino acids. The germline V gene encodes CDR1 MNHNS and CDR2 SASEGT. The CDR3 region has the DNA TGTGCCAGCAGTGAAGAAACGGTGTTCCGTGGCTATGGCTACACCTTC. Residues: CASSEETVFRGYGYTF.

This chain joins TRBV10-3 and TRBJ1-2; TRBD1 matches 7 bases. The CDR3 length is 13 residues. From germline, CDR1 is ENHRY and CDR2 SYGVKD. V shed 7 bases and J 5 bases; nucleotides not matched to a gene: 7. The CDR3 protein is CAINEGAGYGYTF. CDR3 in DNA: TGTGCCATCAACGAGGGGGCGGGTTATGGCTACACCTTC.

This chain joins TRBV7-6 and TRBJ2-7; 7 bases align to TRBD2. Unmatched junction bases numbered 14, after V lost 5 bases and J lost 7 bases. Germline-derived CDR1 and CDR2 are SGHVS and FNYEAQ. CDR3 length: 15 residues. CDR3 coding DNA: TGTGCCAGCAGCCCTAGCGGAGGGACTTTGGGGGAGCAGTACTTC. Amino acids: CASSPSGGTLGEQYF.

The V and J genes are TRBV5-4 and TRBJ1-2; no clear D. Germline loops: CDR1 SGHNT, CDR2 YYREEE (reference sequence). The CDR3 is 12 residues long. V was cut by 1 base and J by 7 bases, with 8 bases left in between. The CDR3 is CASSLPYGGYTF. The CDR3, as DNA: TGTGCCAGCAGCTTGCCCTACGGTGGCTACACCTTC.

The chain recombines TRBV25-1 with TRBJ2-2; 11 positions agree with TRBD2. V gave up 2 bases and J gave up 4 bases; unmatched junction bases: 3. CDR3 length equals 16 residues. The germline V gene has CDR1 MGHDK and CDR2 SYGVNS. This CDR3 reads CASSERLAGSTGELFF. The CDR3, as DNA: TGTGCCAGCAGTGAAAGACTAGCGGGGAGCACCGGGGAGCTGTTTTTT. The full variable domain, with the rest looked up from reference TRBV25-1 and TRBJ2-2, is EADIYQTPRYLVIGTGKKITLECSQTMGHDKMYWYQQDPGMELHLIHYSYGVNSTEKGDLSSESTVSRIRTEHFPLTLESARPSHTSQYLCASSERLAGSTGELFFGEGSRLTVL.

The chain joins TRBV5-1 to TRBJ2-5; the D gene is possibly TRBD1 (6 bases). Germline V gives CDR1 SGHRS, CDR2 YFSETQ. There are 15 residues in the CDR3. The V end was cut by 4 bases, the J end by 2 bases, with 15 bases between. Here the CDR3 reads CASSHSGTLQETQYF. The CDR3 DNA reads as TGCGCCAGCAGCCACTCCGGGACACTTCAAGAGACCCAGTACTTC.

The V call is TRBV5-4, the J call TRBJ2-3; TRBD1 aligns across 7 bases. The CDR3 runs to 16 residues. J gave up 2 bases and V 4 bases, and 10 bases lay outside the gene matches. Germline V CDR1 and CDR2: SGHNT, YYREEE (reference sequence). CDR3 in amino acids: CASSNAPGQNTDTQYF. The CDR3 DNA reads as TGTGCCAGCAGCAACGCCCCGGGACAGAACACAGATACGCAGTATTTT.

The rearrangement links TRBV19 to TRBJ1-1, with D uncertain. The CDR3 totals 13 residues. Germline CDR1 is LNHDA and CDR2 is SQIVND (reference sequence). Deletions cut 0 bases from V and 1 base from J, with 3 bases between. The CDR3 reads CASSIDGNTEAFF. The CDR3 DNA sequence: TGTGCCAGTAGTATAGACGGGAACACTGAAGCTTTCTTT.

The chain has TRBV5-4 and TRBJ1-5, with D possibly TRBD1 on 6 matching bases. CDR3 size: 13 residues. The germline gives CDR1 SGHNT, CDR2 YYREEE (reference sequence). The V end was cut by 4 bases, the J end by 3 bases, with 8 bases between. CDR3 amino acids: CASSGDINQPQHF. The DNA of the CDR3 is TGTGCCAGCAGCGGGGACATCAATCAGCCCCAGCATTTT.

This CDR3 is CASSYSIQGNTIYF. The CDR3 bases are TGTGCCAGCAGTTACTCGATCCAGGGAAACACCATATATTTT. The chain couples TRBV6-5 to TRBJ1-3; D remains unclear. Looked up from germline, CDR1 is MNHEY and CDR2 is SVGAGI. The CDR3 spans 14 residues. V was pared by 0 bases and J by 4 bases, with 7 bases between.

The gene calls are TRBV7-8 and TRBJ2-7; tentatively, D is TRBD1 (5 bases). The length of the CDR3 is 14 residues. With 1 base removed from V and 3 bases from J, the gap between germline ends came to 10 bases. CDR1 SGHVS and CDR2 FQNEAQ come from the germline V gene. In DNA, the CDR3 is TGTGCCAGCAGCTTAGGGTGGCAGGGCTACGAGCAGTACTTC. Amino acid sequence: CASSLGWQGYEQYF.

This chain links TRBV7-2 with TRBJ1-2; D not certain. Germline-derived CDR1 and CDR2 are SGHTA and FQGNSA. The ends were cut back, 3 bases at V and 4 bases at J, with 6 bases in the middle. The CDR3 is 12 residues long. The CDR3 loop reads CASSFSTYGYTF. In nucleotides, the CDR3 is TGTGCCAGCAGCTTTAGCACCTATGGCTACACCTTC. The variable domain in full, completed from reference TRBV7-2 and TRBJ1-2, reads GAGVSQSPSNKVTEKGKDVELRCDPISGHTALYWYRQSLGQGLEFLIYFQGNSAPDKSGLPSDRFSAERTGGSVSTLTIQRTQQEDSAVYLCASSFSTYGYTFGSGTRLTVV.

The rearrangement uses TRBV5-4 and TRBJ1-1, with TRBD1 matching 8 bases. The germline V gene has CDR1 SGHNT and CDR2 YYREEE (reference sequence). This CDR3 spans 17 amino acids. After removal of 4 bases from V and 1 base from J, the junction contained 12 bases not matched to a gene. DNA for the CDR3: TGTGCCAGCAGCCCGGGGCCAGGGGGCTTAGGGAACACTGAAGCTTTCTTT. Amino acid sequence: CASSPGPGGLGNTEAFF.

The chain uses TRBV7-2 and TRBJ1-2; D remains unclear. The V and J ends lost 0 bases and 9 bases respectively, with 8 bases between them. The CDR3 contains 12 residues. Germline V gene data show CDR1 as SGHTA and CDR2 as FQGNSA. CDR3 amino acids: CASSLASTRYTF. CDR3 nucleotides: TGTGCCAGCAGCTTAGCTAGTACCCGCTACACCTTC.

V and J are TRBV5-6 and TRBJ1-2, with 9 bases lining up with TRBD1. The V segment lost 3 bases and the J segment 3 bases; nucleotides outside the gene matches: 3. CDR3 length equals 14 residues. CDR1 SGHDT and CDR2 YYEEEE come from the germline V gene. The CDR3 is CASSSWDRDYGYTF. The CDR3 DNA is TGTGCCAGCAGCTCCTGGGACAGGGACTATGGCTACACCTTC.

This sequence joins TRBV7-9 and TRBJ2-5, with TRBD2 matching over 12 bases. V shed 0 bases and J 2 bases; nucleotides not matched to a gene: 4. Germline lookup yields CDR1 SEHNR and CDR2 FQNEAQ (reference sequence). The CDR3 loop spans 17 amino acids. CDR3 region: CASSLALTSGGQETQYF. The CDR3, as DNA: TGTGCCAGCAGCTTAGCGCTGACTAGCGGGGGTCAAGAGACCCAGTACTTC.

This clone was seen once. The CDR3 is CASSFSGGADEQFF. The CDR3 region has the DNA TGTGCCAGCAGCTTTAGCGGGGGGGCGGATGAGCAGTTCTTC. The chain couples TRBV11-1 to TRBJ2-1; the match to TRBD2 covers 11 bases. Germline V lookup: CDR1 SGHAT, CDR2 FQDESV (reference sequence). The CDR3 loop spans 14 amino acids. V trimming: 3 bases; J trimming: 8 bases; junction bases outside the gene matches: 3.

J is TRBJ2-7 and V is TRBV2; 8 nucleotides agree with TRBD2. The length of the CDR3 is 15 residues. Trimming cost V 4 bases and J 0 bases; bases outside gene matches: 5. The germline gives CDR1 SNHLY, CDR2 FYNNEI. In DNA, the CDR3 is TGTGCCAGCAGTGGAGTAGCGGGAAACTCCTACGAGCAGTACTTC. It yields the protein CASSGVAGNSYEQYF.

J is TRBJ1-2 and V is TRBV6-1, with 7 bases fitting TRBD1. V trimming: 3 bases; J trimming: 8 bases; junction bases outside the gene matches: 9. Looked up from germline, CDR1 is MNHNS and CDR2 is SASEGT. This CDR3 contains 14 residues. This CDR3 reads CASSDLETGQGYTF. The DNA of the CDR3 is TGTGCCAGCAGTGACCTTGAGACAGGGCAAGGCTACACCTTC.

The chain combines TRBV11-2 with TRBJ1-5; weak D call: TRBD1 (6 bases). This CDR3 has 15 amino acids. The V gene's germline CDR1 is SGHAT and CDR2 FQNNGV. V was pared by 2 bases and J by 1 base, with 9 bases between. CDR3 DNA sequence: TGTGCCAGCAGCTTAACAGGGACCAGCAATCAGCCCCAGCATTTT. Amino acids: CASSLTGTSNQPQHF.

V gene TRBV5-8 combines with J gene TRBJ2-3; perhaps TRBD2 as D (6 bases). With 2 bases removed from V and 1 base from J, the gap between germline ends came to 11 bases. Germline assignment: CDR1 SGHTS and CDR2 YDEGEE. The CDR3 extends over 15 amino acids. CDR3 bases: TGTGCCAGCAGCTTCCGCAAGCGGGGCACAGATACGCAGTATTTT. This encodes CASSFRKRGTDTQYF.